This T cell receptor beta chain is drawn from a study of post-analysis software for immune sequencing data. A word on this clonotype: The target antigen is unknown.

Carried by the TCR beta cDNA libraries were unique molecular identifiers. MiXCR, run by TCRdb on the PCR reads, gives a single entry per CDR3 protein. The sample contains roughly 400,000 distinct CDR3 sequences, 39% of which appear only once. Study-level results: Compared with controls, patients had more of about 5 TRBV segments, including TRBV5-6, TRBV5-1 and TRBV20-1.

This CDR3 contains 14 residues. The V end lost 4 bases, the J end lost 2 bases, and 11 bases lay between the germline ends. Germline-derived CDR1 and CDR2 are SGHRS and YFSETQ. V gene TRBV5-1 combines with J gene TRBJ2-3; tentatively, D is TRBD1 (6 bases). What was sequenced was blood. This receptor was taken from a girl aged 2-10 years with multiple sclerosis. The CDR3 nucleotides read TGCGCCAGCAGCAGTGGGACAATCACAGATACGCAGTATTTT. Its translation is CASSSGTITDTQYF.